One sample yielded the 22 T cell receptor beta chains listed below, sequenced in a study of early T cells in non-severe SARS-CoV-2 infection. One entry per CDR3 protein, called by TCRdb with MiXCR from the 5' RACE reads. The sample contains more than 90,000 distinct CDR3 sequences, around 14% of which appear only once. Material for sequencing was whole blood. All receptors derive from an adult who was a healthcare worker with PCR-confirmed SARS-CoV-2 infection or an uninfected control (not recorded which).

Note on this clonotype: The missing conserved phenylalanine or tryptophan at the end of this CDR3 makes a read error likely. This sequence joins TRBV7-6 and TRBJ2-6; D gene ambiguous. CDR3 length: 19 residues. Deletions cut 6 bases from V and 0 bases from J, with 21 bases between. The V gene's germline CDR1 is SGHVS and CDR2 FNYEAQ. The CDR3 region has the DNA TGTGCCAGCAGTAGCATGTCGGCAGCCTCCTTCTCTGGGGCCAACGTCCTGACTCTC. Its translation is CASSSMSAASFSGANVLTL.

The CDR3 nucleotides read TGCGCCAGCAGCTTAGGCACGCAACAAGAGACCCAGTACTTC. This translates into CASSLGTQQETQYF. The chain recombines TRBV5-1 with TRBJ2-5, with no clear D. Per the germline V gene, CDR1 is SGHRS and CDR2 is YFSETQ. There are 14 residues in the CDR3. The V and J ends lost 2 bases and 2 bases respectively, with 10 bases between them.

This clonotype was observed at least ten times. The CDR3 loop is CASSLGLAVYEQYF. In DNA form, the CDR3 reads TGTGCCAGCAGCCTCGGACTAGCGGTTTACGAGCAGTACTTC. The V and J genes are TRBV7-2 and TRBJ2-7; 10 bases are shared with TRBD2. There are 14 residues in the CDR3. Germline V gene sequence: CDR1 SGHTA, CDR2 FQGNSA. Trimming cost V 5 bases and J 4 bases; bases outside gene matches: 5.

This chain uses TRBV29-1 with TRBJ2-1; D is perhaps TRBD1 or TRBD2 (5 bases each). Trimming removed 5 bases from V and 8 bases from J, with 13 bases in between. The CDR3 is 12 residues long. Germline V gene sequence: CDR1 SQVTM, CDR2 ANQGSEA. CDR3 residues: CSVPGTYDEQFF. The CDR3 DNA is TGCAGCGTTCCCGGGACGTATGATGAGCAGTTCTTC.

Only one count was recorded for this clonotype. The chain joins TRBV5-1 to TRBJ1-1, with 12 bases matching TRBD1. This CDR3 comprises 15 residues. J lost 2 bases, V lost 4 bases, and 3 bases had no gene match. Germline CDR1 is SGHRS and CDR2 is YFSETQ. CDR3 loop: CASSPGTGGNTEAFF. CDR3 coding DNA: TGCGCCAGCAGCCCCGGGACAGGGGGCAACACTGAAGCTTTCTTT.

This clonotype was recorded many times. V usage is TRBV6-1 and J usage is TRBJ1-1; tentative D call: TRBD1 (6 bases). The CDR3 is 15 amino acids. Per the germline V gene, CDR1 is MNHNS and CDR2 is SASEGT. V was cut by 0 bases and J by 0 bases, with 8 bases left in between. The CDR3: CASSEADRMNTEAFF. Written as DNA, the CDR3 is TGTGCCAGCAGTGAAGCTGACAGGATGAACACTGAAGCTTTCTTT.

This clonotype has only a few counts. This sequence joins TRBV7-2 and TRBJ2-7, with a tentative D call TRBD2 (6 bases). Germline values: CDR1 SGHTA, CDR2 FQGNSA. This CDR3 region has 16 residues. The V gene lost 5 bases and the J gene lost 3 bases, with 20 bases spanning the gap. The CDR3 is CASSNSGTGLFYEQYF. In DNA form, the CDR3 reads TGTGCCAGCAGCAACTCGGGCACGGGACTCTTCTACGAGCAGTACTTC.

This clonotype was counted many times. V gene TRBV4-1 combines with J gene TRBJ1-2; D not certain. The germline V gene has CDR1 MGHRA and CDR2 YSYEKL. The V end lost 1 base, the J end lost 6 bases, and 12 bases lay between the germline ends. CDR3 size: 14 residues. The CDR3 nucleotides are TGCGCCAGCAGCCAAGTAAGGGCCGTTGATGGCTACACCTTC. Its translation: CASSQVRAVDGYTF.

This chain connects TRBV28 to TRBJ2-7, with D possibly being TRBD1 (6 bases). Looked up from germline, CDR1 is MDHEN and CDR2 is SYDVKM. V lost 5 bases to trimming and J lost 0 bases, with 20 bases between them. The CDR3 covers 17 residues. This chain's CDR3 is CASSAHQFSGHSYEQYF. For the CDR3, the DNA is TGTGCCAGCAGTGCCCATCAATTTTCGGGACACTCCTACGAGCAGTACTTC.

This clonotype was observed many times. V gene TRBV6-2 or TRBV6-3 combines with J gene TRBJ2-1, with a possible D match to TRBD1 (6 bases). The V gene lost 5 bases and the J gene lost 4 bases, with 18 bases spanning the gap. Germline CDR1 MNHEY, CDR2 SVGEGT. The CDR3 covers 16 residues. The CDR3 region has the DNA TGTGCCAGCAGTATTCGCCGCCAGGGGAGATACAATGAGCAGTTCTTC. It encodes CASSIRRQGRYNEQFF.

The chain is built from TRBV5-8 and TRBJ1-4; D unresolved. This CDR3 spans 13 amino acids. V was shortened by 8 bases and J by 0 bases, with 8 bases between the two germline ends. Germline V CDR1 and CDR2: SGHTS, YDEGEE. The CDR3 DNA reads as TGTGCCAGGGGCACTGCAACTAATGAAAAACTGTTTTTT. Its translation is CARGTATNEKLFF.

In the case of this clonotype: The germline gene is not matched at one end of the junction; a read error may be the cause. The chain joins TRBV20-1 to TRBJ2-1, with 12 bases lining up with TRBD1. Germline V gene sequence: CDR1 DFQATT, CDR2 SNEGSKA (reference sequence). The CDR3 runs 14 residues. CDR3 residues: CSALPGTGGPSVVF. CDR3 DNA: TGCAGTGCACTACCCGGGACAGGGGGCCCGTCCGTGGTCTTC.

V gene TRBV4-3 combines with J gene TRBJ2-3; 7 positions agree with TRBD2. The V gene end was trimmed by 1 base and the J gene end by 3 bases; junction bases not matched to a gene: 4. In germline, CDR1 is LGHNA, CDR2 YSLEER. The CDR3 is 15 residues long. The CDR3 reads CASSQGPAGTDTQYF. Written as DNA, the CDR3 is TGCGCCAGCAGCCAAGGGCCAGCGGGGACAGATACGCAGTATTTT.

There are a few counts of this clonotype. The rearrangement links TRBV21-1 to TRBJ2-7; the table's D call, TRBD1, was not checked against the DNA. TRBV21-1 is described as a pseudogene. The CDR3 sequence is 17 residues long. In DNA, the CDR3 is TGTGCCAGCAGCAAAATGCCTACAGGGGAGCTATCCTACGAGCAGTACTTC. Encoded protein: CASSKMPTGELSYEQYF.

In its sample, this clonotype was seen many times. The V call is TRBV18, the J call TRBJ1-2; D gene unclear. Germline V gene data show CDR1 as KGHSH and CDR2 as LQKENI. V gave up 2 bases and J gave up 4 bases, with 5 bases separating them. CDR3 size: 12 residues. CDR3 DNA: TGTGCCAGCTCACCAGAGGGCTATGGCTACACCTTC. It translates to CASSPEGYGYTF.

CDR3 in DNA: TGCAGTGCTAGGGGTAGGGGGGTTAAAAAAGATACGCAGTATTTT. Residues: CSARGRGVKKDTQYF. The chain couples TRBV20-1 to TRBJ2-3, with D perhaps given as TRBD1 or TRBD2 (6 bases each). This CDR3 spans 15 amino acids. The V and J ends lost 3 bases and 5 bases respectively, with 18 bases between them. Germline V gene data show CDR1 as DFQATT and CDR2 as SNEGSKA (reference sequence).

The V gene is TRBV27, the J gene TRBJ1-1, with a possible D match to TRBD1 (5 bases). The germline V and J ends were trimmed by 2 bases and 4 bases, with 17 bases remaining between them. In germline, CDR1 is MNHEY, CDR2 SMNVEV (reference sequence). The CDR3 sequence is 16 residues long. CDR3 sequence: CASSLGYPRRGTEAFF. The CDR3 DNA is TGTGCCAGCAGTTTAGGGTACCCGAGGAGGGGCACTGAAGCTTTCTTT.

The V and J genes are TRBV27 and TRBJ1-1; D perhaps matches TRBD1 (6 bases). Germline loops: CDR1 MNHEY, CDR2 SMNVEV (reference sequence). The length of the CDR3 is 13 residues. Trimming stripped 3 bases from V and 6 bases from J, with 11 bases between. The DNA of the CDR3 is TGTGCCAGCAGTTTTCATGGACAGCCTGAAGCTTTCTTT. It yields the protein CASSFHGQPEAFF.

The chain couples TRBV6-2 or TRBV6-3 to TRBJ2-3, with 8 bases lining up with TRBD2. The CDR3 is 16 residues long. The germline CDR1 and CDR2 sequences are MNHEY and SVGEGT. After removal of 5 bases from V and 2 bases from J, the junction contained 9 bases not matched to a gene. CDR3: CASSIGRVSATDTQYF. DNA for the CDR3: TGTGCCAGCAGTATCGGGAGGGTTAGCGCCACAGATACGCAGTATTTT.

The chain joins TRBV28 to TRBJ2-1; D uncertain. The CDR3 is made up of 12 amino acids. Germline assignment: CDR1 MDHEN and CDR2 SYDVKM. Deletions cut 5 bases from V and 14 bases from J, with 16 bases between. The CDR3 sequence: CASSHSPVTEFF. The CDR3 bases are TGTGCCAGCAGTCACTCCCCAGTGACGGAGTTCTTC.

The J gene is TRBJ2-1, the V gene TRBV7-2; 7 positions match TRBD1. V was pared by 5 bases and J by 5 bases, with 15 bases of the junction left unmatched. Germline V CDR1 and CDR2: SGHTA, FQGNSA. This CDR3 is 17 amino acids long. As DNA, the CDR3 is TGTGCCAGCAGCCCCTCCCTCGACAGGGTAAATCACAATGAGCAGTTCTTC. The encoded protein is CASSPSLDRVNHNEQFF.

The V and J genes are TRBV5-1 and TRBJ2-7, with D perhaps matching TRBD1 (5 bases). The CDR3 loop spans 14 amino acids. The germline V and J ends were trimmed by 5 bases and 6 bases, with 18 bases remaining between them. The germline V gene encodes CDR1 SGHRS and CDR2 YFSETQ. CDR3 sequence (DNA): TGCGCCAGCAGTTATGGACAAAGTCGGGCCGAGCAGTACTTC. This translates into CASSYGQSRAEQYF. Based on the CDR3 plus reference TRBV5-1 and TRBJ2-7, the full variable domain is KAGVTQTPRYLIKTRGQQVTLSCSPISGHRSVSWYQQTPGQGLQFLFEYFSETQRNKGNFPGRFSGRQFSNSRSEMNVSTLELGDSALYLCASSYGQSRAEQYFGPGTRLTVT.